Below, 6 T cell receptor beta chains from the same sample are listed, as sequenced in a study of blood T cells in healthy people across ages. A J-beta primer mix and a sample-barcoded 5' primer were used in a second PCR of roughly 6 to 11 cycles. TCRdb called the 5' RACE reads again in MiXCR, with one record for every CDR3 protein. The table records fewer than 950,000 distinct CDR3 sequences, about 37% of them present only once. The material sequenced was blood. The receptors shown here come from a man aged 18 to 30 in good health.

A few counts support this clonotype. The chain uses TRBV20-1 and TRBJ1-1; TRBD1 matches at 8 bases. CDR3 length: 15 amino acids. V shed 5 bases, J shed 2 bases, and the junction held 10 bases outside the gene matches. Per the germline V gene, CDR1 is DFQATT and CDR2 is SNEGSKA (reference sequence). CDR3 bases: TGCAGTGCTGAAAAGGGACAGGCCGAAAACACTGAAGCTTTCTTT. Translation: CSAEKGQAENTEAFF.

The chain links TRBV6-2 or TRBV6-3 to TRBJ2-1; D assignment may be TRBD1 or TRBD2 (6 bases each). The J call may be faulty, since TRBJ2-7 better matches the DNA end. The CDR3 is made up of 16 amino acids. Germline-derived CDR1 and CDR2 are MNHEY and SVGEGT. The CDR3 DNA follows: TGTGCCAGCAGTTCAAGGGGGGATCCCCATTACAATGAGCAGTACTTC. This encodes CASSSRGDPHYNEQYF.

This chain uses TRBV13 with TRBJ2-1; TRBD2 matches at 14 bases. V shed 5 bases, J shed 1 base, and the junction held 4 bases outside the gene matches. The CDR3 spans 17 residues. The germline V gene has CDR1 PRHDT and CDR2 FYEKMQ (reference sequence). Here the CDR3 reads CASSQGLAGASYNEQFF. In DNA form, the CDR3 reads TGTGCCAGCAGCCAGGGACTAGCGGGGGCGTCCTACAATGAGCAGTTCTTC.

The J gene is TRBJ2-3, the V gene TRBV10-3; TRBD1 or TRBD2 may be the D gene (5 bases each). This CDR3 comprises 15 residues. Germline loops: CDR1 ENHRY, CDR2 SYGVKD. The ends were cut back, 10 bases at V and 4 bases at J, with 21 bases in the middle. The CDR3, as DNA: TGTGCCACCAGAAGGGACCCGAGGGGTCCAGATACGCAGTATTTT. Encoded protein: CATRRDPRGPDTQYF.

This clonotype appeared many times. V and J are TRBV7-3 and TRBJ2-6; D possibly matches TRBD1 or TRBD2 (5 bases each). Germline CDR1 is SGHTA and CDR2 is FQGTGA. There are 17 residues in the CDR3. The V gene lost 3 bases and the J gene lost 0 bases, with 12 bases spanning the gap. CDR3 residues: CASSLGPIISGANVLTF. The CDR3 DNA follows: TGTGCCAGCAGCTTGGGACCTATTATCTCTGGGGCCAACGTCCTGACTTTC. The entire variable domain, with the rest obtained from reference TRBV7-3 and TRBJ2-6, is as follows: GAGVSQTPSNKVTEKGKYVELRCDPISGHTALYWYRQSLGQGPEFLIYFQGTGAADDSGLPNDRFFAVRPEGSVSTLKIQRTERGDSAVYLCASSLGPIISGANVLTFGAGSRLTVL.

This clonotype was observed a handful of times. The chain combines TRBV2 with TRBJ1-4; D is perhaps TRBD1 (6 bases). The V and J ends lost 7 bases and 3 bases respectively, with 6 bases between them. CDR3 size: 12 residues. The V gene's germline CDR1 is SNHLY and CDR2 FYNNEI. The CDR3, as DNA: TGTGCCAGCACAGGGGCTAATGAAAAACTGTTTTTT. As protein: CASTGANEKLFF.